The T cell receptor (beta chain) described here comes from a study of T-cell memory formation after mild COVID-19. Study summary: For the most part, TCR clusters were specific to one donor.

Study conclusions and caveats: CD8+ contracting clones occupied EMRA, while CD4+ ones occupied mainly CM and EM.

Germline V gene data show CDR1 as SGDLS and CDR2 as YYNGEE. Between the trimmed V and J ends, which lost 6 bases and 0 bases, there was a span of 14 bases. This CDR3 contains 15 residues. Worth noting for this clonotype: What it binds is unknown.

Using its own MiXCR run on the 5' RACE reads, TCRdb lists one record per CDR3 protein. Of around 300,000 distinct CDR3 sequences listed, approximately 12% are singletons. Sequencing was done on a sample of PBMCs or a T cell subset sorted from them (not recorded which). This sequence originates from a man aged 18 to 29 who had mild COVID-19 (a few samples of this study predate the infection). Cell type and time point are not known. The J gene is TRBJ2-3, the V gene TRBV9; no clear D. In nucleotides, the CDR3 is TGTGCCAGCACCGTTACCCTACGCAGCACAGATACGCAGTATTTT. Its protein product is CASTVTLRSTDTQYF.